The T cell receptor beta chain described here comes from a study of T cell changes during pregnancy in multiple sclerosis. J lost 7 bases, V lost 4 bases, and 16 bases had no gene match. CDR3 size: 17 residues. Per germline, CDR1 SEHNR and CDR2 FQNEAQ (reference sequence). The assay was immunoSEQ multiplex PCR, and TCRdb's table has in-frame clones only and misses some. The data show around 56,000 clones, approximately 90% seen once. V and J are TRBV7-9 and TRBJ2-1; 7 bases line up with TRBD2. This sample comprised peripheral blood, obtained in the first trimester of pregnancy. This TCR came from a female donor in good health, enrolled as a control in a pregnancy study. In DNA form, the CDR3 reads TGTGCCAGCAGCTCAAATAGGATTCCGGGACTACGGAATGAGCAGTTCTTC. Translated, it gives CASSSNRIPGLRNEQFF.